This TCR beta chain was retrieved from a study of CD4 T cells in relation to SARS-CoV-2 and coronaviruses. CD4+ T cells from unexposed donors were obtained before the COVID-19 pandemic (2011-2018). TCRdb's copy holds only in-frame clones and misses some; the assay was immunoSEQ multiplex PCR. The sample lists 65,000 or so clones; 94% were seen once. On this clone: No antigen is known for it.

Overall study findings and caveats: Monoreactive clones expanded significantly more to SARS-CoV-2 than crossreactive clones did.

This CDR3 is 12 amino acids long. Germline assignment: CDR1 MDHEN and CDR2 SYDVKM. V lost 1 base and J 8 bases, leaving 8 bases between the germline ends. The specimen was naive CD4+ T cells from PBMCs. The subset was: naive CD4+ T cells isolated by negative enrichment. The receptor's source is a human donor in good health. The V gene is TRBV28, the J gene TRBJ1-1; unclear D gene. DNA for the CDR3: TGTGCCAGCAGTTTATTGGGTCTCGAAGCTTTCTTT. Translation gives CASSLLGLEAFF. The full variable domain, in which reference TRBV28 and TRBJ1-1 provide the parts outside the CDR3, is DVKVTQSSRYLVKRTGEKVFLECVQDMDHENMFWYRQDPGLGLRLIYFSYDVKMKEKGDIPEGYSVSREKKERFSLILESASTNQTSMYLCASSLLGLEAFFGQGTRLTVV.